This T cell receptor beta chain originates from a study of T-cell reconstitution after alpha-beta-depleted transplantation in children. The study, taken as a whole, reports: Surviving recipient T cells and thymic progenitors underlay high day-60 TCRbeta diversity in some patients. Several hundred expanded graft clones reportedly gave rise to the alpha-beta T cells present about two months after transplant.

The germline CDR1 and CDR2 sequences are MDHEN and SYDVKM. V was clipped by 5 bases and J by 7 bases; unmatched bases: 12. The CDR3 covers 15 residues. Remarks on this clonotype: Its target is not known.

Molecular barcoding with unique molecular identifiers was used for the TCRbeta library. TCRdb independently ran MiXCR on the PCR reads; one entry per CDR3 protein. Of about 580,000 distinct CDR3 sequences listed, roughly 23% are singletons. This clonotype was obtained from a boy under three years old who had a stem cell transplant for acute myeloid leukemia, so the T cells may come from the graft donor. Sequenced here: PBMCs, mostly from graft donor cells, sampled 360 days after TCRalphabeta/CD19-depleted stem cell transplant. V usage is TRBV28 and J usage is TRBJ2-7; 9 bases map to TRBD1. For the CDR3, the DNA is TGTGCCAGCAGTACCGGACAGGGGAGCTCTTGGGAGCAGTACGTC. Protein sequence: CASSTGQGSSWEQYV.